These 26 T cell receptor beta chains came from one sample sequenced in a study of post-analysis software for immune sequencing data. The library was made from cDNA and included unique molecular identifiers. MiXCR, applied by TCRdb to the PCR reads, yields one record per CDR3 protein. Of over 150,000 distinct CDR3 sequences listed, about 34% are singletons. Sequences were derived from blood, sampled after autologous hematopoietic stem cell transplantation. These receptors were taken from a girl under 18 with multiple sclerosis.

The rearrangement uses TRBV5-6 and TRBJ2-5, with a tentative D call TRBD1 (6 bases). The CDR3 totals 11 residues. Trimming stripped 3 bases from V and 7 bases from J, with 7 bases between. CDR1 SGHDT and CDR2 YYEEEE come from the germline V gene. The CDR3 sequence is CASSSTGTQYF. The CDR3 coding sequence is TGTGCCAGCAGCTCGACAGGGACCCAGTACTTC.

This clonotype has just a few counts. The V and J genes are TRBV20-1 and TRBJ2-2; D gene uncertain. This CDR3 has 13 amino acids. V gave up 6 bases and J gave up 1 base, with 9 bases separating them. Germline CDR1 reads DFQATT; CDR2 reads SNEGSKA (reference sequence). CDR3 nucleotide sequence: TGCAGTGCGGAGACACGGAACACCGGGGAGCTGTTTTTT. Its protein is CSAETRNTGELFF.

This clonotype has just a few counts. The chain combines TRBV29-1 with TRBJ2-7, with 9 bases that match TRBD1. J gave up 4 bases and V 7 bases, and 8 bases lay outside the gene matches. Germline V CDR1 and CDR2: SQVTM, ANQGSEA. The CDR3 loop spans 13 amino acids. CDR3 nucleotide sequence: TGCAGCGCCCGGGGGACAGGGCTGTACGAGCAGTACTTC. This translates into CSARGTGLYEQYF.

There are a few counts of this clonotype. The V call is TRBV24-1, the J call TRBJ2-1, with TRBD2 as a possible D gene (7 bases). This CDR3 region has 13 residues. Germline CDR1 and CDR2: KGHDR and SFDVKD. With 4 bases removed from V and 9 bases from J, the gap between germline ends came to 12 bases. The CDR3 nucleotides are TGTGCCACCAGTGAAGGGGGGGCCGGTGAGCAGTTCTTC. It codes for CATSEGGAGEQFF.

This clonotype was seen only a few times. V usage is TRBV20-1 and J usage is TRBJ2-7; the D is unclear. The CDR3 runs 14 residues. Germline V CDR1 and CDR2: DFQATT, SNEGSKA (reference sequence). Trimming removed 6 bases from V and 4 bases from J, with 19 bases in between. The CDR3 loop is CSATKTVKGYEQYF. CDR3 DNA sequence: TGCAGTGCCACCAAGACGGTTAAGGGATACGAGCAGTACTTC.

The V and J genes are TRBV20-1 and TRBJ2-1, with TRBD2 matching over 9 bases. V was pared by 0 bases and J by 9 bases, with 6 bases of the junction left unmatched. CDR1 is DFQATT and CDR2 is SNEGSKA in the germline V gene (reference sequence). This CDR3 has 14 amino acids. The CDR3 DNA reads TGCAGTGCTAGAGATTTGGGCGGGAGGGTTGAGCAGTTCTTC. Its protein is CSARDLGGRVEQFF.

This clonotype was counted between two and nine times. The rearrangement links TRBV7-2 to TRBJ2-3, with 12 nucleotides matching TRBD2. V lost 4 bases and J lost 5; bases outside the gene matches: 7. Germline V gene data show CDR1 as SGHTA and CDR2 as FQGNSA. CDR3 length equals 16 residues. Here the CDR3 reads CASSSRTSGMKDTQYF. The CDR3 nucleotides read TGTGCCAGCAGCTCCCGGACTAGCGGGATGAAAGATACGCAGTATTTT.

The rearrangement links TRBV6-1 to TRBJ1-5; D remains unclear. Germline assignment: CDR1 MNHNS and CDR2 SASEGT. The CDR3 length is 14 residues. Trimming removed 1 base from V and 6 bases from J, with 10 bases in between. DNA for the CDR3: TGTGCCAGCAGTGAAGTTTTGGTGGTTCAGCCCCAGCATTTT. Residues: CASSEVLVVQPQHF.

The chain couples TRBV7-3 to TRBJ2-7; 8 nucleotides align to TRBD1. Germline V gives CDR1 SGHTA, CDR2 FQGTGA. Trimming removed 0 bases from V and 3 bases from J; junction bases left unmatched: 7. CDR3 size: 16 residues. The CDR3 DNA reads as TGTGCCAGCAGCTTAACCGGGACAGGTCCCCACTACGAGCAGTACTTC. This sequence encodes CASSLTGTGPHYEQYF.

The CDR3 DNA follows: TGTGCCAGCACGATGAGCGGGGGGGTAACTTACGAGCAGTACTTC. This translates into CASTMSGGVTYEQYF. The J gene is TRBJ2-1, the V gene TRBV12-3 or TRBV12-4, with 10 nucleotides matching TRBD2. With the DNA end fitting TRBJ2-7 better, the J assignment may be wrong. This CDR3 spans 15 amino acids.

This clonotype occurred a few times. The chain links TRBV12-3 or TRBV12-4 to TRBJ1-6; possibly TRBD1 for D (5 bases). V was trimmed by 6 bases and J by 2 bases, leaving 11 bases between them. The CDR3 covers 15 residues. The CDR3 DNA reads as TGTGCCAGCAGGACTAGGGGCCCCTATAATTCACCCCTCCACTTT. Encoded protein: CASRTRGPYNSPLHF.

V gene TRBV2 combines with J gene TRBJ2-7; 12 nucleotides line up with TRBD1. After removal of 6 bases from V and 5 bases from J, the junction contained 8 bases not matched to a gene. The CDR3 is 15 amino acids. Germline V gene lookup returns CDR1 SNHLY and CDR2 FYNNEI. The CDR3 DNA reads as TGTGCCAGCAGCCGGGACAGGGGGCCGTCCCACGAGCAGTACTTC. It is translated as CASSRDRGPSHEQYF.

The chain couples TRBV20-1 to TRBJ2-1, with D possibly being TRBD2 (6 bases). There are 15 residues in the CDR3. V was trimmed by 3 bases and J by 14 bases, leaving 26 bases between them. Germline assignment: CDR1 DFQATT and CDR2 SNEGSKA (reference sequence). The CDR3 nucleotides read TGCAGTGCTAGGGAAGCGGGCAGGCAGGAGTCGGGGGAGTTCTTC. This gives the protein CSAREAGRQESGEFF.

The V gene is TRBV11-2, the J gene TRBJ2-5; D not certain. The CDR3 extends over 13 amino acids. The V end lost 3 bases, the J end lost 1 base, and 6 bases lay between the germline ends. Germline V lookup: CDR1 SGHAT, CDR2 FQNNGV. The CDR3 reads CASSFNSQETQYF. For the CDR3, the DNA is TGTGCCAGCAGCTTTAACTCCCAAGAGACCCAGTACTTC.

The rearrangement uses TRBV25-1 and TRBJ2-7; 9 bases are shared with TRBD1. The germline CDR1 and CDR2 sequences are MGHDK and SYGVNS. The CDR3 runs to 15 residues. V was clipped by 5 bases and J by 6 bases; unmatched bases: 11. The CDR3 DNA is TGTGCCAGCAGTCCTGAGGGACAGGGATATGCCGAGCAGTACTTC. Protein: CASSPEGQGYAEQYF.

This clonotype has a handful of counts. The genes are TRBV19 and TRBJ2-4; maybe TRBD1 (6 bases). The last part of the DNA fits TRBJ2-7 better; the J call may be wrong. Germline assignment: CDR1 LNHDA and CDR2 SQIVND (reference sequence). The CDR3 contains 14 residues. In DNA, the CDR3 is TGTGCCAGTAGTAGGGGACAAGTTTCCTACGAGCAGTACTTC. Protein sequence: CASSRGQVSYEQYF.

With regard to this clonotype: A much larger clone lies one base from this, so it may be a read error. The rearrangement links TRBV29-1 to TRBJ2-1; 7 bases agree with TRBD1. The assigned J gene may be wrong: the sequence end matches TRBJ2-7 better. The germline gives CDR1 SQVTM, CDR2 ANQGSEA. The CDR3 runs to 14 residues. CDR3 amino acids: CSVAPGQPYNEQYF. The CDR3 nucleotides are TGCAGCGTAGCACCGGGACAGCCCTACAATGAGCAGTACTTC.

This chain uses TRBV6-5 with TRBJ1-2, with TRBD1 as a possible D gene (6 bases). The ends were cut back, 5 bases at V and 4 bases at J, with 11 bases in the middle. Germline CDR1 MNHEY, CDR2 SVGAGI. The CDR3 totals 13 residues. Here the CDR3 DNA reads TGTGCCAGCAGTCCAGGGGAGCTCTATGGCTACACCTTC. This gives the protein CASSPGELYGYTF.

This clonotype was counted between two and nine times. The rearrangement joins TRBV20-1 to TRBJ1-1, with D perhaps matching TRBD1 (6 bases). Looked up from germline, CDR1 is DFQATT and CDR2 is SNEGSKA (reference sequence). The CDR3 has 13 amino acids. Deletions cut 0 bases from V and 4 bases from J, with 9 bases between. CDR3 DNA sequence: TGCAGTGCTAGAGATCCACAGGGCACTGAAGCTTTCTTT. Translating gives CSARDPQGTEAFF.

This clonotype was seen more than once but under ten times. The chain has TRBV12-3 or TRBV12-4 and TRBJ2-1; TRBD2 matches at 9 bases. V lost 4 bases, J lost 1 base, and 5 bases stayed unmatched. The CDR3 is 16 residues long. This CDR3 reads CASSSPAGGSYNEQFF. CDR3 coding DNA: TGTGCCAGCAGTTCCCCAGCGGGAGGATCCTACAATGAGCAGTTCTTC.

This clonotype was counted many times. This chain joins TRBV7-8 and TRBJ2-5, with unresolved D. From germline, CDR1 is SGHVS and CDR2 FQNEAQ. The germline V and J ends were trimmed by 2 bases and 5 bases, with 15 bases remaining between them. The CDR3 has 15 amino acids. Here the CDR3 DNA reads TGTGCCAGCAGCTTACAAGGCGGCGCCCTGGAGACCCAGTACTTC. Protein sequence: CASSLQGGALETQYF.

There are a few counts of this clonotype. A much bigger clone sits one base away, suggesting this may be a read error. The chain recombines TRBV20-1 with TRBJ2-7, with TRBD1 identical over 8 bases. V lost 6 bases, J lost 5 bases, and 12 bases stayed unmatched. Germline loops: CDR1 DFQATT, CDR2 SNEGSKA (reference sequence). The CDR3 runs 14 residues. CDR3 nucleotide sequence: TGCAGTGCCGCTCCGCCCAGGGGGCGAAACGAGCAGTACTTC. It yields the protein CSAAPPRGRNEQYF.

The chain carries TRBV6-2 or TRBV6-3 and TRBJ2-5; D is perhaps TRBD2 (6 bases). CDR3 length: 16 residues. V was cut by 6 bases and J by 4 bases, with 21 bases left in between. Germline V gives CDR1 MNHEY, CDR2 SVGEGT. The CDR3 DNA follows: TGTGCCAGCAGCTCAACCGGGACTGGGCCACTAGAGACCCAGTACTTC. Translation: CASSSTGTGPLETQYF.

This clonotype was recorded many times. The CDR3 nucleotides read TGCAGCGTTGGGGGATACGAGCAGTACTTC. Amino acid sequence: CSVGGYEQYF. V is TRBV29-1 and J is TRBJ2-7, with D hard to call. V was clipped by 4 bases and J by 4 bases, with 5 bases between them. Germline CDR1 and CDR2: SQVTM and ANQGSEA. CDR3 length equals 10 residues.

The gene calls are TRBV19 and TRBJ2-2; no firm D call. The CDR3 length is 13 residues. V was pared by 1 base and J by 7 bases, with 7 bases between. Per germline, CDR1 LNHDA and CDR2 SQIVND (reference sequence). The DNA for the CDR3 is TGTGCCAGTAGTATAGTTAGGAGCGGGGAGCTGTTTTTT. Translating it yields CASSIVRSGELFF.

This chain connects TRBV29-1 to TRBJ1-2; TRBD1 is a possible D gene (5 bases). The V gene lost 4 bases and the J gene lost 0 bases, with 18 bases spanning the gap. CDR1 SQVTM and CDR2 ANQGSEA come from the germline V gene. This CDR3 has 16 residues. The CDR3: CSVGKVGDRANYGYTF. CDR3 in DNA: TGCAGCGTTGGAAAGGTGGGGGATCGGGCTAACTATGGCTACACCTTC.